Shown below are 10 T cell receptor beta chains from a single sample sequenced in a study of blood T cell repertoires in COVID-19. The assay was immunoSEQ multiplex PCR, and TCRdb's table has in-frame clones only and misses some. The table shows 20,000 to 30,000 clones, with around four fifths occurring only once. Sequenced material: peripheral blood. These receptor sequences come from a woman in her 70s with COVID-19, enrolled during active disease.

The chain employs TRBV15 and TRBJ2-7; 8 positions match TRBD2. J was trimmed by 5 bases and V by 3 bases; bases with no gene match: 9. Germline lookup yields CDR1 LNHNV and CDR2 YYDKDF (reference sequence). The CDR3 length is 15 residues. The CDR3 sequence: CATSRYGGAGHEQYF. Here the CDR3 DNA reads TGTGCCACCAGCAGGTACGGGGGGGCCGGACACGAGCAGTACTTC.

V is TRBV12-3 or TRBV12-4 and J is TRBJ1-2, with D uncertain. The CDR3 consists of 12 residues. Trimming removed 8 bases at V and 14 bases at J, with 21 bases between. CDR3 region: CASGADPTRRTF. The CDR3 DNA reads TGTGCCAGCGGAGCCGACCCGACGAGAAGGACCTTC.

The rearrangement links TRBV18 to TRBJ1-1, with a weak D call TRBD1 (6 bases). Germline assignment: CDR1 KGHSH and CDR2 LQKENI. V was shortened by 4 bases and J by 0 bases, with 18 bases between the two germline ends. The CDR3 has 17 amino acids. The DNA for the CDR3 is TGTGCCAGCTCACTTTTGAGTTCGACAGGCCTGAACACTGAAGCTTTCTTT. It codes for CASSLLSSTGLNTEAFF.

The chain is built from TRBV5-3 and TRBJ2-1; D perhaps matches TRBD2 (6 bases). TRBV5-3 falls under the ORF class, with uncertain function. Trimming left V 10 bases short and J 14 bases short, with 28 bases between. The CDR3 extends over 14 amino acids. The chain's CDR3 is CAPRSVLIERVEFF. CDR3 bases: TGTGCCCCCAGAAGCGTACTTATAGAGCGGGTGGAGTTCTTC.

V is TRBV5-4 and J is TRBJ2-3, with TRBD1 as a possible D gene (5 bases). Per germline, CDR1 SGHNT and CDR2 YYREEE (reference sequence). V lost 0 bases and J 8 bases, leaving 13 bases between the germline ends. The CDR3 extends over 14 amino acids. The CDR3, as DNA: TGTGCCAGCAGCTTGGCGCAGGGCGTCGGTACGCAGTATTTT. Encoded protein: CASSLAQGVGTQYF.

The chain links TRBV9 to TRBJ1-2, with 7 bases fitting TRBD1. The J segment lost 2 bases and the V segment lost 4 bases, leaving 8 bases of the junction unmatched. CDR3 length equals 15 residues. CDR1 SGDLS and CDR2 YYNGEE come from the germline V gene. The CDR3: CASSSSTGRNYGYTF. CDR3 nucleotides: TGTGCCAGCAGCTCCTCGACAGGGAGGAACTATGGCTACACCTTC.

V gene TRBV19 combines with J gene TRBJ1-5; no reliable D call. The germline gives CDR1 LNHDA, CDR2 SQIVND (reference sequence). CDR3 size: 16 residues. Trimming took off 1 base at V and 0 bases at J, with 10 bases between the two ends. CDR3 in amino acids: CASSIVADVSNQPQHF. The CDR3 coding sequence is TGTGCCAGTAGTATAGTGGCTGATGTTAGCAATCAGCCCCAGCATTTT.

The chain carries TRBV10-3 and TRBJ1-3; D might be TRBD1 (5 bases). This CDR3 region has 12 residues. V was pared by 8 bases and J by 2 bases, with 7 bases between. Germline CDR1 and CDR2: ENHRY and SYGVKD. The CDR3 sequence is CAIGGTGNTIYF. The CDR3, as DNA: TGTGCCATCGGGGGGACTGGAAACACCATATATTTT.

The sample holds a few counts of this clone. The genes are TRBV7-2 and TRBJ2-7; D is undetermined. The length of the CDR3 is 14 residues. Trimming shortened V by 0 bases and J by 2 bases, and 8 bases separated the two germline ends. Per the germline V gene, CDR1 is SGHTA and CDR2 is FQGNSA. The CDR3 sequence is CASSLAAGPYEQYV. CDR3 sequence (DNA): TGTGCCAGCAGCTTAGCCGCAGGTCCCTACGAGCAGTACGTC.

V gene TRBV27 combines with J gene TRBJ1-2; D perhaps matches TRBD1 (6 bases). The CDR3 is 14 amino acids. Germline CDR1 MNHEY, CDR2 SMNVEV (reference sequence). The V and J ends lost 10 bases and 5 bases respectively, with 20 bases between them. This CDR3 is CATSRQGPGYGYTF. The CDR3 region has the DNA TGTGCCACGTCTCGTCAGGGGCCAGGATATGGCTACACCTTC.